This TCR beta chain was recorded in a study of cytomegalovirus exposure and HLA in healthy donors. Findings and limits, study-wide: Most TCR sequences proved rare, with some public TCRs found in many donors. Researchers reported that three CMV-associated chains were confirmed in vitro as CMV antigen-specific. Presence/absence analysis assumed near-uniform sequencing depth across donors.

The PCR made use of 60 Vbeta and 13 Jbeta primers. Some clones are missing from TCRdb's copy, which holds only in-frame ones; the method was immunoSEQ multiplex PCR. Of fewer than 110,000 clones listed, 60% to 75% are singletons. Though nominally healthy at sampling, donors likely had unrecorded immune exposures. J was trimmed by 0 bases and V by 5 bases; bases with no gene match: 9. The CDR3 spans 17 residues. Germline loops: CDR1 SGHVS, CDR2 FNYEAQ. As to this clone: Its antigen is currently unknown.

The rearrangement links TRBV7-6 to TRBJ2-1; 8 bases line up with TRBD2. This receptor was identified in a man younger than 45 in good health and CMV-seronegative. The sample consisted of PBMCs. This CDR3 reads CASSPGTSGSSYNEQFF. CDR3 DNA sequence: TGTGCCAGCAGCCCCGGCACTAGCGGAAGCTCCTACAATGAGCAGTTCTTC.